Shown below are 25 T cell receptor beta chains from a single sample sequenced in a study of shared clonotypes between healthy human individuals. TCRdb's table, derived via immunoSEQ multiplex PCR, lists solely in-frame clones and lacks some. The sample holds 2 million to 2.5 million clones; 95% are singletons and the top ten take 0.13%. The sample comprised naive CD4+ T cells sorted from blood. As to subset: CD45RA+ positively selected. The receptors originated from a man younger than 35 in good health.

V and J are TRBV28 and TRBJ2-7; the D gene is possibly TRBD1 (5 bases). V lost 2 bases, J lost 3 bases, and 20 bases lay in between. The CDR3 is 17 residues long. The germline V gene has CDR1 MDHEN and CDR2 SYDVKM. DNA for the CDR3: TGTGCCAGCAGTTTAGGAAACAAAGTACAGGTAGTCTACGAGCAGTACTTC. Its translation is CASSLGNKVQVVYEQYF.

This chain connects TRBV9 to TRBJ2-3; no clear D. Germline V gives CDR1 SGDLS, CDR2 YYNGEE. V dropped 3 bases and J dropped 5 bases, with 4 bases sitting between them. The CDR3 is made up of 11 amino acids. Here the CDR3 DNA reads TGTGCCAGCAGCGCCGAAGATACGCAGTATTTT. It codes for CASSAEDTQYF.

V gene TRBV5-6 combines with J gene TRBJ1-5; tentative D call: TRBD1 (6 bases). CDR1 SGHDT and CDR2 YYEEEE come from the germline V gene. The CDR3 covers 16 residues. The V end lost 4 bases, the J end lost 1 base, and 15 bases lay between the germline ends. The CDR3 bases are TGTGCCAGCAGCAGCCGGGGGGGCAGAAGCAATCAGCCCCAGCATTTT. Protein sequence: CASSSRGGRSNQPQHF.

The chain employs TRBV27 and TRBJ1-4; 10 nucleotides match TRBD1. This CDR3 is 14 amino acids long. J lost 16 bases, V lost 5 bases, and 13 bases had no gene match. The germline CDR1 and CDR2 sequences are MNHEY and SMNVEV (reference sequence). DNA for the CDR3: TGTGCCAGCAGTCCCCAGGCGGGACAGGGGAGGGCGTTTTTT. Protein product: CASSPQAGQGRAFF. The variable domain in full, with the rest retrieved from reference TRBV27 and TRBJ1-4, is EAQVTQNPRYLITVTGKKLTVTCSQNMNHEYMSWYRQDPGLGLRQIYYSMNVEVTDKGDVPEGYKVSRKEKRNFPLILESPSPNQTSLYFCASSPQAGQGRAFFGSGTQLSVL.

The CDR3 DNA is TGTGCCAGCAGCCCTCGACAGGGCGGTAGAAACACCATATATTTT. Encoded protein: CASSPRQGGRNTIYF. J is TRBJ1-3 and V is TRBV7-9, with 7 bases aligning to TRBD1. Germline V gene sequence: CDR1 SEHNR, CDR2 FQNEAQ (reference sequence). Losses at the gene ends were 5 bases for V and 5 bases for J; bases not matched to a gene: 9. CDR3 size: 15 residues.

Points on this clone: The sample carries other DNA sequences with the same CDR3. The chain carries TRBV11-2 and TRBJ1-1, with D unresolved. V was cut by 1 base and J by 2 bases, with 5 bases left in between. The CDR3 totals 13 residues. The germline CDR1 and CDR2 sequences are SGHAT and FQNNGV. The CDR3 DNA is TGTGCCAGCAGCTTAGGGGTAAACACTGAAGCTTTCTTT. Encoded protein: CASSLGVNTEAFF.

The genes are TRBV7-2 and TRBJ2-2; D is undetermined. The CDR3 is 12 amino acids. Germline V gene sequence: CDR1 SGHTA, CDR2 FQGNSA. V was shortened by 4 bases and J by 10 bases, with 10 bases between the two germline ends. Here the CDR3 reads CASSSWSSELFF. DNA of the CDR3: TGTGCCAGCAGCTCCTGGTCGTCGGAGCTGTTTTTT. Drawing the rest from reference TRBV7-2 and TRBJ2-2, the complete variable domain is GAGVSQSPSNKVTEKGKDVELRCDPISGHTALYWYRQSLGQGLEFLIYFQGNSAPDKSGLPSDRFSAERTGGSVSTLTIQRTQQEDSAVYLCASSSWSSELFFGEGSRLTVL.

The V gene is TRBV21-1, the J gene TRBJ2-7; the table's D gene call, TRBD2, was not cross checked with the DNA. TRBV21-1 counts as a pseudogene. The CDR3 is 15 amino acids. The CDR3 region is CASSKACDSPYEQYF. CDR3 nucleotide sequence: TGTGCCAGCAGCAAAGCTTGCGACTCCCCCTACGAGCAGTACTTC.

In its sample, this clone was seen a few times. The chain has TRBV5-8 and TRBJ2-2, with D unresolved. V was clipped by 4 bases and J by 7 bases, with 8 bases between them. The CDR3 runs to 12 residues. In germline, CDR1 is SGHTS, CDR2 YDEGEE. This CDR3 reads CASSPGSGELFF. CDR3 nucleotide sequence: TGTGCCAGCAGCCCTGGCAGCGGGGAGCTGTTTTTT.

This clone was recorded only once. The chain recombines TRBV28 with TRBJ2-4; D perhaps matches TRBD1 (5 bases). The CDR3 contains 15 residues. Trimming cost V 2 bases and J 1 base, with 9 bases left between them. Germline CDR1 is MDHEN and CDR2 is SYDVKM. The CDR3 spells CASSLQGGAKNIQYF. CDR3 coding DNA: TGTGCCAGCAGTTTACAGGGTGGTGCCAAAAACATTCAGTACTTC.

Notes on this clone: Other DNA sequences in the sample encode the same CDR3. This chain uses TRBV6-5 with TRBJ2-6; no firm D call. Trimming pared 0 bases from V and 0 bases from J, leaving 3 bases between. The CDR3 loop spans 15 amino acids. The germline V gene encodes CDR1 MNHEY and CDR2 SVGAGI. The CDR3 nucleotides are TGTGCCAGCAGTTACTCTAGCTCTGGGGCCAACGTCCTGACTTTC. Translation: CASSYSSSGANVLTF.

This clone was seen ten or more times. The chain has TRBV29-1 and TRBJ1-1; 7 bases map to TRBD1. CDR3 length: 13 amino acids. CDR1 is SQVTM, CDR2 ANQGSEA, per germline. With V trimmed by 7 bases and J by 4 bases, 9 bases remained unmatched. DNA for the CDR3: TGCAGCGCCAACTCGACAGGGACCACTGAAGCTTTCTTT. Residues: CSANSTGTTEAFF.

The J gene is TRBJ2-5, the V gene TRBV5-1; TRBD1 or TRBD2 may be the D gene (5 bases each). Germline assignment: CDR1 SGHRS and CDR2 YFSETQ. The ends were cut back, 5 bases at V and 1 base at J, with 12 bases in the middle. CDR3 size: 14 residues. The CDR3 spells CASRFSGTQETQYF. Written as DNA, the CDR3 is TGCGCCAGCAGGTTCTCAGGGACCCAAGAGACCCAGTACTTC.

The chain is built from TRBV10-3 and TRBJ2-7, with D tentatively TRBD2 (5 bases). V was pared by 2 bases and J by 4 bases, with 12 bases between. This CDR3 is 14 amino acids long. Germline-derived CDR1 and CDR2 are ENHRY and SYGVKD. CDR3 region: CAISELTSNYEQYF. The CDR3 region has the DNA TGTGCCATCAGTGAGCTAACTAGTAATTACGAGCAGTACTTC.

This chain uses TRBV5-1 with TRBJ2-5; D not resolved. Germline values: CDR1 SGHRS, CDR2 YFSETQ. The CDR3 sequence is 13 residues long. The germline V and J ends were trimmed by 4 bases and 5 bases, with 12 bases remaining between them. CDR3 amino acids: CASSQAGGETQYF. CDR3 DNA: TGCGCCAGCAGCCAAGCAGGTGGTGAGACCCAGTACTTC. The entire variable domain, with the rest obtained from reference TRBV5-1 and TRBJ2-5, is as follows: KAGVTQTPRYLIKTRGQQVTLSCSPISGHRSVSWYQQTPGQGLQFLFEYFSETQRNKGNFPGRFSGRQFSNSRSEMNVSTLELGDSALYLCASSQAGGETQYFGPGTRLLVL.

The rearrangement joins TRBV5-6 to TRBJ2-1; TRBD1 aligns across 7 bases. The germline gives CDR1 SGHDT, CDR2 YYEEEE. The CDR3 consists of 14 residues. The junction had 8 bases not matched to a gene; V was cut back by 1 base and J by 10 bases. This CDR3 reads CASSLRGGASEQFF. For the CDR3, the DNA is TGTGCCAGCAGCTTGAGAGGGGGCGCGTCCGAGCAGTTCTTC. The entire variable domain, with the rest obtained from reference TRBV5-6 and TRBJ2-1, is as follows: DAGVTQSPTHLIKTRGQQVTLRCSPKSGHDTVSWYQQALGQGPQFIFQYYEEEERQRGNFPDRFSGHQFPNYSSELNVNALLLGDSALYLCASSLRGGASEQFFGPGTRLTVL.

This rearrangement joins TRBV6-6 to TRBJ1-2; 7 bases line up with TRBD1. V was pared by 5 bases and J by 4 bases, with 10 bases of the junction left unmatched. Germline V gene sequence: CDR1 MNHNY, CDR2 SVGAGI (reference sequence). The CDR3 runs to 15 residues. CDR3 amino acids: CASSPGGTSVYGYTF. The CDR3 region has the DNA TGTGCCAGCAGTCCAGGGGGGACCTCGGTCTATGGCTACACCTTC.

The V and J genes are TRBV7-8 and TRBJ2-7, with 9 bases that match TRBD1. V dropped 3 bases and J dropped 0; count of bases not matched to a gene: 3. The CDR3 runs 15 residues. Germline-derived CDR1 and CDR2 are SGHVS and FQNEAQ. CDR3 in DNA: TGTGCCAGCAGCTTCCGGGACAGGGCCTCCTACGAGCAGTACTTC. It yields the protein CASSFRDRASYEQYF.

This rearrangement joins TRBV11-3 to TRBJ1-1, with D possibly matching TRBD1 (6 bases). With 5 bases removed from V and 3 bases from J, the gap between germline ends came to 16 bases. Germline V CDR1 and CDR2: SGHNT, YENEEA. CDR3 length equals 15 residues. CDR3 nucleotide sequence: TGTGCCAGCAGCCGCGGACAGCGTGGCGACACTGAAGCTTTCTTT. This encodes CASSRGQRGDTEAFF.

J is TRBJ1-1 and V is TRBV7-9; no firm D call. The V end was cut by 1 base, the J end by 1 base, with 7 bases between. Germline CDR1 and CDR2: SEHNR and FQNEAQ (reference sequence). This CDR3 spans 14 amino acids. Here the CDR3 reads CASSLVLKNTEAFF. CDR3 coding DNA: TGTGCCAGCAGCTTAGTACTCAAGAACACTGAAGCTTTCTTT.

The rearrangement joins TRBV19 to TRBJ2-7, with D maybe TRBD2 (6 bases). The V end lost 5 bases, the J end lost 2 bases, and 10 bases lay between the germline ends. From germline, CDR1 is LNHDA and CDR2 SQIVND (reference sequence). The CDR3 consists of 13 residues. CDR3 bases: TGTGCCAGTAGTCCCGCGGGGACCTACGAGCAGTACTTC. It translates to CASSPAGTYEQYF.

Written as DNA, the CDR3 is TGCGCCAGCAGCTCACAGGGAGTTGGCGAGCAGTACTTC. Translated, it gives CASSSQGVGEQYF. V is TRBV5-1 and J is TRBJ2-7, with D maybe TRBD1 (6 bases). The germline V gene encodes CDR1 SGHRS and CDR2 YFSETQ. V lost 3 bases and J lost 6, with 13 bases in between. CDR3 length equals 13 residues.

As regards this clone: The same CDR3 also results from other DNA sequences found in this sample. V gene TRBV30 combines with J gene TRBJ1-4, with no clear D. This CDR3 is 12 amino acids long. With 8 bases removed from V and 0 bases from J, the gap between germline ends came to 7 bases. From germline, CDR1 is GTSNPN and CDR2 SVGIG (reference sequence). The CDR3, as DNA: TGTGCCGGAGGCACAACTAATGAAAAACTGTTTTTT. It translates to CAGGTTNEKLFF.

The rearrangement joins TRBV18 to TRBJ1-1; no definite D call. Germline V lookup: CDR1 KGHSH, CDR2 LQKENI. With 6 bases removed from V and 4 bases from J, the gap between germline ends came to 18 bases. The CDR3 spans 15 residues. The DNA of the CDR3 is TGTGCCAGCTCGCCGGGTCCCGGGGAAACCACTGAAGCTTTCTTT. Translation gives CASSPGPGETTEAFF. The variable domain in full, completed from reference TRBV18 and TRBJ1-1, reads NAGVMQNPRHLVRRRGQEARLRCSPMKGHSHVYWYRQLPEEGLKFMVYLQKENIIDESGMPKERFSAEFPKEGPSILRIQQVVRGDSAAYFCASSPGPGETTEAFFGQGTRLTVV.

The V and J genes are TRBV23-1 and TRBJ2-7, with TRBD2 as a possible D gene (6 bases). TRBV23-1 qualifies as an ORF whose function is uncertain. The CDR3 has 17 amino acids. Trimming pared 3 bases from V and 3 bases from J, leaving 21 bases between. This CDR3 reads CASSHHPYRESFYEQYF. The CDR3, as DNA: TGCGCCAGCAGTCACCACCCCTATCGGGAGAGCTTCTACGAGCAGTACTTC.